Each of the 5 T cell receptor beta chains below was sequenced from the same sample in a study of blood T cell repertoires in COVID-19. Only in-frame clones appear in the TCRdb table, and some are missing; sequencing was by immunoSEQ multiplex PCR. The sample has under 130,000 clones; roughly nine tenths are singletons. What was sequenced was peripheral blood. The receptor source for this set is a woman at least 80 years old in a cohort sampled during active COVID-19.

This chain joins TRBV19 and TRBJ1-1, with TRBD1 as a possible D gene (6 bases). The V gene's germline CDR1 is LNHDA and CDR2 SQIVND (reference sequence). The V end lost 5 bases, the J end lost 3 bases, and 13 bases lay between the germline ends. This CDR3 comprises 14 residues. This CDR3 reads CASSATGTHTEAFF. The CDR3 DNA reads as TGTGCCAGTAGTGCCACAGGGACACACACTGAAGCTTTCTTT. Drawing the rest from reference TRBV19 and TRBJ1-1, the complete variable domain is DGGITQSPKYLFRKEGQNVTLSCEQNLNHDAMYWYRQDPGQGLRLIYYSQIVNDFQKGDIAEGYSVSREKKESFPLTVTSAQKNPTAFYLCASSATGTHTEAFFGQGTRLTVV.

In DNA form, the CDR3 reads TGTGCCAGTAGTATGTACAGGGAGTACGAGCAGTACTTC. As protein: CASSMYREYEQYF. The chain combines TRBV19 with TRBJ2-7, with D possibly matching TRBD1 (6 bases). The CDR3 has 13 amino acids. Germline assignment: CDR1 LNHDA and CDR2 SQIVND (reference sequence). Deletions cut 3 bases from V and 4 bases from J, with 10 bases between.

This clone was observed a handful of times. The chain combines TRBV15 with TRBJ2-7; 10 bases match TRBD1. The CDR3 spans 15 residues. Unmatched junction bases numbered 8, after V lost 3 bases and J lost 6 bases. Per germline, CDR1 LNHNV and CDR2 YYDKDF (reference sequence). The CDR3 protein is CATSRDTRTGGEQYF. The CDR3 DNA follows: TGTGCCACCAGCAGGGACACCCGGACAGGGGGCGAGCAGTACTTC.

The chain joins TRBV3-1 (or the pseudogene TRBV3-2) to TRBJ2-3; D unresolved. The CDR3 sequence is 14 residues long. Germline values: CDR1 LGHDT, CDR2 YNNKEL (reference sequence). The V gene lost 1 base and the J gene lost 3 bases, with 8 bases spanning the gap. CDR3 nucleotides: TGTGCCAGCAGCCAAGGGGCAGAAACAGATACGCAGTATTTT. Its protein product is CASSQGAETDTQYF.

This chain connects TRBV6-2 or TRBV6-3 to TRBJ1-5; 9 positions match TRBD1. The germline V gene has CDR1 MNHEY and CDR2 SVGEGT. The CDR3 spans 16 residues. The V and J ends lost 5 bases and 6 bases, in that order; junction bases with no gene match: 11. The CDR3 protein is CASSDQWTGVSQPQHF. The CDR3 bases are TGTGCCAGCAGTGACCAATGGACAGGGGTAAGTCAGCCCCAGCATTTT.